These T cell receptor beta chains were read from a single sample in a study of cytomegalovirus exposure and HLA in healthy donors. TCRdb keeps only in-frame clones here, not all; method: immunoSEQ multiplex PCR. The sample holds 300,000 to 350,000 clones, approximately 86% seen once. The sample consisted of PBMCs. The receptors here all came from a man under 40 in good health and CMV-seronegative. Each CDR3 is given with its conserved first and last residue.

j_call: TRBJ2-3
v_call: TRBV4-1
cdr3_aa: CASSQGVLSTDTQYF

j_call: TRBJ1-4
v_call: TRBV23-1
cdr3_aa: CASSLSDRPTNEKLFF

j_call: TRBJ2-7
v_call: TRBV7-9
cdr3_aa: CASSLGAGRVYEQYF

j_call: TRBJ1-1
v_call: TRBV10-3
cdr3_aa: CAIRSLASGTEAFF

j_call: TRBJ2-1
v_call: TRBV19
cdr3_aa: CASSIGQKAYNEQFF

j_call: TRBJ1-1
v_call: TRBV18
cdr3_aa: CASSTRGPMNTEAFF

j_call: TRBJ2-3
v_call: TRBV4-2
cdr3_aa: CASSQDRTSGDTQYF

j_call: TRBJ1-2
v_call: TRBV5-8
cdr3_aa: CASSWTGIYGYTF

j_call: TRBJ2-3
v_call: TRBV4-1
cdr3_aa: CASSQDPTSSGDTQYF

j_call: TRBJ2-1
v_call: TRBV25-1
cdr3_aa: CASSLAGGRDEQFF

j_call: TRBJ2-1
v_call: TRBV5-1
cdr3_aa: CASRPTQDNEQFF

j_call: TRBJ1-1
v_call: TRBV9
cdr3_aa: CASSAHPRLVSSAAFF

j_call: TRBJ1-5
v_call: TRBV2
cdr3_aa: CASRGGQQGQPQHF

j_call: TRBJ1-6
v_call: TRBV27
cdr3_aa: CASTRDRANNSPLHF

j_call: TRBJ1-6
v_call: TRBV6-1
cdr3_aa: CASSEEGQFSPLHF

j_call: TRBJ1-1
v_call: TRBV6-6
cdr3_aa: CASSYSTGTGNEAFF

j_call: TRBJ2-7
v_call: TRBV7-2
cdr3_aa: CASSRARSEQYF

j_call: TRBJ2-2
v_call: TRBV6-1
cdr3_aa: CAGGQLSTGELFF

j_call: TRBJ2-7
v_call: TRBV19
cdr3_aa: CASSTQGPIPYEQYF

j_call: TRBJ2-7
v_call: TRBV5-1
cdr3_aa: CASSYGGGTGSYEQYF

j_call: TRBJ1-6
v_call: TRBV19
cdr3_aa: CASRRLSGGNSPLHF

j_call: TRBJ1-6
v_call: TRBV18
cdr3_aa: CASSPGGVVSPLHF

j_call: TRBJ2-7
v_call: TRBV7-9
cdr3_aa: CASSHAGYEQYF

j_call: TRBJ1-2
v_call: TRBV7-9
cdr3_aa: CASSLGVAGGYTF

j_call: TRBJ2-1
v_call: TRBV5-6
cdr3_aa: CASSYRTGLNNEQFF

j_call: TRBJ2-1
v_call: TRBV10-2
cdr3_aa: CASRMTGSSYNEQFF

j_call: TRBJ2-7
v_call: TRBV7-9
cdr3_aa: CASSLDRGGFHEQYF

j_call: TRBJ1-4
v_call: TRBV18
cdr3_aa: CASSLFGTGNEKLFF

j_call: TRBJ2-1
v_call: TRBV10-1
cdr3_aa: CASGTGGEQFF

j_call: TRBJ2-7
v_call: TRBV12-5
cdr3_aa: CASGFPSGGFSYEQYF

j_call: TRBJ2-7
v_call: TRBV6-1
cdr3_aa: CASRPEMRRGYEQYF

j_call: TRBJ2-3
v_call: TRBV29-1
cdr3_aa: CSAAGWGGQVGDTQYF

j_call: TRBJ1-1
v_call: TRBV6-5
cdr3_aa: CASNPTGNTEAFF

j_call: TRBJ1-5
v_call: TRBV19
cdr3_aa: CASSIGRNREMVGNQPQHF

j_call: TRBJ1-2
v_call: TRBV27
cdr3_aa: CASSPRHGTWGHTF

j_call: TRBJ1-1
v_call: TRBV5-1
cdr3_aa: CASSSGQLDTEAFF

j_call: TRBJ1-2
v_call: TRBV5-8
cdr3_aa: CASSFFTGDNYGYTF

j_call: TRBJ1-4
v_call: TRBV9
cdr3_aa: CASSVDPEKLFF

j_call: TRBJ1-2
v_call: TRBV30
cdr3_aa: CAWSDSPTYGYTF

j_call: TRBJ1-5
v_call: TRBV5-4
cdr3_aa: CASSSQGGNQPQHF

j_call: TRBJ1-2
v_call: TRBV6-1
cdr3_aa: CASSEGQGIYGYTF

j_call: TRBJ1-2
v_call: TRBV10-3
cdr3_aa: CAISESTGSVRYGYTF

j_call: TRBJ1-4
v_call: TRBV6-5
cdr3_aa: CASSPWTGEKLFF

j_call: TRBJ2-7
v_call: TRBV11-2
cdr3_aa: CASSSPGTSGGSSYEQYF

j_call: TRBJ1-1
v_call: TRBV27
cdr3_aa: CASSLPGRGGKAFF

j_call: TRBJ2-3
v_call: TRBV5-1
cdr3_aa: CASMAGTSTDTQYF